The 17 T cell receptor beta chains in this list originate from one sample, sequenced in a study of tumor-infiltrating lymphocytes in primary liver carcinoma. Making TCR beta cDNA involved around 540 ng total RNA and a constant-region primer. Sequencing libraries for TCR beta derived from three nested multiplex PCR rounds that used slightly modified ARM-PCR. Researchers ran the first two PCR rounds for 9 to 10 cycles each with TRBV1-TRBV30 forward primers and a C-beta reverse primer. MiXCR was run by TCRdb on the multiplex PCR reads, yielding one entry per CDR3 protein. Here the sample spans about 190,000 distinct CDR3 sequences, 85% being singletons. Investigators took RNA and DNA out together from 20-30 mg of unsorted bulk tissue. The sequenced sample consisted of tumor tissue from primary liver carcinoma. The source is a man in his forties with primary liver carcinoma and hepatitis B virus infection.

The rearrangement joins TRBV6-6 to TRBJ1-5; no definite D call. The germline V gene encodes CDR1 MNHNY and CDR2 SVGAGI (reference sequence). With 6 bases removed from V and 2 bases from J, the gap between germline ends came to 11 bases. CDR3 length equals 14 residues. The CDR3 loop is CASSPVGRNQPQHF. The CDR3, as DNA: TGTGCCAGCAGCCCTGTAGGTCGCAATCAGCCCCAGCATTTT.

About this clonotype itself: The junction differs from germline at one of its ends, possibly a read error. The rearrangement uses TRBV11-2 and TRBJ2-7, with TRBD1 matching over 7 bases. The V gene's germline CDR1 is SGHAT and CDR2 FQNNGV. The CDR3 sequence is 15 residues long. CDR3 protein: CACSLRCTGDNEQYF. CDR3 coding DNA: TGTGCCTGCAGTTTACGATGCACAGGGGATAACGAGCAGTACTTC. Complete variable domain (other parts from reference TRBV11-2 and TRBJ2-7): EAGVAQSPRYKIIEKRQSVAFWCNPISGHATLYWYQQILGQGPKLLIQFQNNGVVDDSQLPKDRFSAERLKGVDSTLKIQPAKLEDSAVYLCACSLRCTGDNEQYFGPGTRLTVT.

A remark on this clonotype: The junction shows a germline mismatch at one end, possibly a read error. The chain couples TRBV4-3 to TRBJ2-6, with D possibly being TRBD1 (5 bases). Germline CDR1 is LGHNA and CDR2 is YSLEER. The CDR3 spans 17 residues. DNA of the CDR3: TGCGTCAGCAGCCAAGATGGGTCAGGGCGCGTGGCCAACGTCCTGACTTTC. Protein product: CVSSQDGSGRVANVLTF.

By sample fraction, this clonotype is medium-sized. The chain links TRBV29-1 to TRBJ1-2; 7 bases are shared with TRBD1. Germline V CDR1 and CDR2: SQVTM, ANQGSEA. V shed 6 bases and J 6 bases; nucleotides not matched to a gene: 13. The CDR3 sequence is 14 residues long. This CDR3 reads CSVLPDRDMNGYTF. The CDR3 DNA is TGCAGCGTCCTCCCTGACAGGGACATGAATGGCTACACCTTC.

CDR3 loop: CANRMDAARDTQYF. CDR3 nucleotide sequence: TGCGCCAACAGGATGGACGCAGCGAGAGATACGCAGTATTTT. The gene calls are TRBV5-1 and TRBJ2-3; D might be TRBD1 (5 bases). Trimming stripped 9 bases from V and 5 bases from J, with 19 bases between. The CDR3 consists of 14 residues. Per germline, CDR1 SGHRS and CDR2 YFSETQ.

Remarks on this clonotype: A junction boundary mismatches the germline segment, possibly from a read error. This chain joins TRBV28 and TRBJ1-4, with D possibly matching TRBD1 (5 bases). The CDR3 totals 12 residues. From germline, CDR1 is MDHEN and CDR2 SYDVKM. The CDR3 protein is CARSGTDEKLFF. CDR3 in DNA: TGTGCCCGCAGCGGGACTGATGAAAAACTGTTTTTT. The whole variable domain, remainder taken from reference TRBV28 and TRBJ1-4, is DVKVTQSSRYLVKRTGEKVFLECVQDMDHENMFWYRQDPGLGLRLIYFSYDVKMKEKGDIPEGYSVSREKKERFSLILESASTNQTSMYLCARSGTDEKLFFGSGTQLSVL.

As to this clonotype: One junction end disagrees with the germline gene, perhaps due to a read error. V gene TRBV11-2 combines with J gene TRBJ2-5; 8 positions match TRBD2. Germline assignment: CDR1 SGHAT and CDR2 FQNNGV. The CDR3 has 14 residues. The CDR3 loop reads CASRFSGGLETQYF. The CDR3 DNA follows: TGCGCCAGCAGATTCAGCGGGGGACTAGAGACCCAGTACTTC.

Concerning this clonotype: Mismatch with germline at one junction end may stem from a read error. CDR3: CASSLRGTSGGYTF. The CDR3, as DNA: TGTGCCAGCAGCCTGAGGGGGACTTCCGGTGGCTATACCTTC. The chain uses TRBV3-1 and TRBJ1-2; tentative D call: TRBD1 (6 bases). CDR1 and CDR2 from the germline V gene are LGHDT and YNNKEL (reference sequence). The CDR3 contains 14 residues. The full variable domain, with the rest looked up from reference TRBV3-1 and TRBJ1-2, is DTAVSQTPKYLVTQMGNDKSIKCEQNLGHDTMYWYKQDSKKFLKIMFSYNNKELIINETVPNRFSPKSPDKAHLNLHINSLELGDSAVYFCASSLRGTSGGYTFGSGTRLTVV.

This clonotype was detected a few times. A read error may account for a junction end that differs from germline. The chain recombines TRBV11-2 with TRBJ2-7; D is possibly TRBD1 (5 bases). Germline CDR1 SGHAT, CDR2 FQNNGV. This CDR3 has 13 amino acids. As DNA, the CDR3 is TGTGCCAGTAGCTTAGACAGCTCCTACGAGCAGTACTTC. Translation: CASSLDSSYEQYF.

The count of this clonotype is one. The chain recombines TRBV6-5 with TRBJ1-6; no reliable D call. The germline V gene encodes CDR1 MNHEY and CDR2 SVGAGI. V was cut by 4 bases and J by 0 bases, with 10 bases left in between. This CDR3 region has 16 residues. The CDR3 nucleotides read TGTGCCAGCAGTTCCGTGACGGGCTCCTATAATTCACCCCTCCACTTT. Protein: CASSSVTGSYNSPLHF.

This clonotype was picked up one time. This may come from a read error, since a much larger clone is one base off. This rearrangement joins TRBV6-4 to TRBJ2-2, with D possibly TRBD2 on 6 matching bases. Germline CDR1 MRHNA, CDR2 SNTAGT. The CDR3 length is 14 residues. The CDR3 here is CASSETSFAGEMFF. CDR3 DNA: TGTGCCAGCAGTGAGACTAGTTTCGCCGGGGAGATGTTTTTT.

Only a few counts were recorded for this clonotype. Germline and junction disagree at one end, which may indicate a read error. This chain connects TRBV6-2 or TRBV6-3 to TRBJ1-5; D unclear. There are 13 residues in the CDR3. Germline V gene data show CDR1 as MNHEY and CDR2 as SVGEGT. This chain's CDR3 is CVSSYRAEQPQHF. For the CDR3, the DNA is TGTGTCAGCAGTTACCGGGCCGAGCAGCCACAGCATTTT.

The chain recombines TRBV11-2 with TRBJ2-2; D not certain. The CDR3 runs to 18 residues. The germline V gene has CDR1 SGHAT and CDR2 FQNNGV. The chain's CDR3 is CVNIITATWTVETGELFF. CDR3 nucleotides: TGTGTCAACATCATCACCGCTACATGGACGGTGGAGACCGGGGAGCTGTTTTTT.

As for this clonotype: The junction does not match germline at one end; this may be a read error. The chain couples TRBV5-4 to TRBJ2-3, with D perhaps assigned TRBD1 or TRBD2 (6 bases each). The CDR3 length is 15 residues. CDR1 and CDR2 from the germline V gene are SGHNT and YYREEE (reference sequence). CDR3 DNA: TGTACCAGCAGCTTGGGGGGCCCGAACAGGGATATGCAGTATTTT. As protein: CTSSLGGPNRDMQYF.

This clonotype was found once. The CDR3 is CASSSATADTHEQFF. CDR3 DNA: TGTGCCAGTAGTTCCGCGACAGCGGATACTCATGAGCAGTTCTTC. This chain uses TRBV19 with TRBJ2-1, with D tentatively TRBD1 or TRBD2 (5 bases each). Trimming took 5 bases from V and 8 from J, leaving 19 bases between them. Germline V gives CDR1 LNHDA, CDR2 SQIVND (reference sequence). The length of the CDR3 is 15 residues.

In the case of this clonotype: The germline gene is not matched at one end of the junction; a read error may be the cause. The V gene is TRBV6-1, the J gene TRBJ2-3, with 11 bases lining up with TRBD1. The germline V gene encodes CDR1 MNHNS and CDR2 SASEGT. This CDR3 spans 14 amino acids. The CDR3 is CASPRTGGTDTQYF. Written as DNA, the CDR3 is TGTGCCAGCCCCAGGACAGGGGGCACAGATACACAGTATTTT.

On this clonotype itself: This is likely a read error, given that the CDR3 carries no conserved phenylalanine or tryptophan at its end. The genes are TRBV2 and TRBJ1-1, with unresolved D. The CDR3 has 15 amino acids. Germline V gives CDR1 SNHLY, CDR2 FYNNEI. Trimming pared 6 bases from V and 0 bases from J, leaving 14 bases between. The CDR3 here is CASSFLGSMNTEAFL. The CDR3 bases are TGTGCCAGCAGCTTCCTTGGATCTATGAACACTGAAGCTTTCTTA.